The entry that follows covers one TCR beta chain sequence. The sample originates from a study of blood T cells in healthy people across ages. Sample-barcoded 5' priming and a J-beta primer mix drove a second PCR of about 6 to 11 cycles. Each cDNA was tagged by a template-switch adaptor containing 12 random nucleotides. There were at least 3 million CDR3-containing paired-end reads obtained from each sample. In TCRdb, the 5' RACE reads were re-called with MiXCR into one record per CDR3 protein. This table holds under 2,000,000 distinct CDR3 sequences, roughly 49% found once. The CDR3 extends over 16 amino acids. Germline V CDR1 and CDR2: LGHNA, YSLEER. Every participating donor contributed about 10 milliliters of peripheral blood through a draw.

The chain combines TRBV4-3 with TRBJ2-4; 9 bases are a match to TRBD1. The assigned J gene may be wrong: the sequence end matches TRBJ2-7 better. This sequence was found in a middle-aged woman in good health. Sequencing was done on a sample of blood. The CDR3 bases are TGCGCCAGCAGCCAAGGACAGGGGGGGGACTACTACGAGCAGTACTTC. This translates into CASSQGQGGDYYEQYF.